This T cell receptor beta chain appears in the sequencing data of a study of OX40 agonist ivuxolimab in advanced cancers. Study observations and caveats: Among T cells, CD8+ cells averaged more expanded clones than CD4+ cells. Normalized expansion of T-cell clones was also low for some nonresponders. Doses of 0.1 to 3.0 mg/kg were accompanied by clonal expansion of CD4+ and CD8+ blood T cells by week 6.

Exclusion of a patient followed from autoimmune disease history or systemic immunosuppression. The assay was immunoSEQ multiplex PCR, and TCRdb's table has in-frame clones only and misses some. The sample includes 65,000 to 70,000 clones, approximately 78% of them seen just once. A word on this clone: What it binds is not known.

The V gene's germline CDR1 is SEHNR and CDR2 FQNEAQ (reference sequence). Deletions cut 2 bases from V and 7 bases from J, with 11 bases between. This CDR3 comprises 13 residues. The chain carries TRBV7-9 and TRBJ2-5; D may be TRBD2 (5 bases). The sequence derives from an adult with an advanced solid tumor such as melanoma, head and neck, liver or kidney cancer. The input for sequencing was CD4+ or CD8+ T cells sorted from blood, taken in a trial of the OX40 agonist ivuxolimab. The CDR3: CASSLQDRGTQYF. The DNA for the CDR3 is TGTGCCAGCAGCTTACAAGACCGGGGGACCCAGTACTTC.